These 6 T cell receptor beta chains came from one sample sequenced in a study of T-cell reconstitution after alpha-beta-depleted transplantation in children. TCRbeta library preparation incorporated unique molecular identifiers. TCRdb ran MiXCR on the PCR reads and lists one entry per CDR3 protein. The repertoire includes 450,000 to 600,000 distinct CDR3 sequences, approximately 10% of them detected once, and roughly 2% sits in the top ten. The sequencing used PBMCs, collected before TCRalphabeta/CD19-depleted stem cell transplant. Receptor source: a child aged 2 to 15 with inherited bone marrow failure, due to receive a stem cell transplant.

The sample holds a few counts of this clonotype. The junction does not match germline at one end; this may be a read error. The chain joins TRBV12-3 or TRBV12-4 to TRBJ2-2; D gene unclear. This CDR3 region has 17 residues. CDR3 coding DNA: TGTGCCAGCAGTTTGTTTGAGTGGGGTAGGAACCCCGGGGAGCTGTTTTTT. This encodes CASSLFEWGRNPGELFF.

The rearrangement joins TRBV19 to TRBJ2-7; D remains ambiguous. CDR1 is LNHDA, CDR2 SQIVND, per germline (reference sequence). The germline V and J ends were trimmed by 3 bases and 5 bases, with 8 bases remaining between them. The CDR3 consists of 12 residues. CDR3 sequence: CASSIGPNEQYF. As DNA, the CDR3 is TGTGCCAGTAGTATCGGACCCAACGAGCAGTACTTC.

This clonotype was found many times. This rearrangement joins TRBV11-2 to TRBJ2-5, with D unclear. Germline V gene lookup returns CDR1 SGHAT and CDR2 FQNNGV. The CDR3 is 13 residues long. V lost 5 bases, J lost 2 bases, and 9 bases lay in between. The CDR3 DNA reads TGTGCCAGCAGCCCCCGGCAGCAAGAGACCCAGTACTTC. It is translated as CASSPRQQETQYF. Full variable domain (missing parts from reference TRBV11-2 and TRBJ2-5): EAGVAQSPRYKIIEKRQSVAFWCNPISGHATLYWYQQILGQGPKLLIQFQNNGVVDDSQLPKDRFSAERLKGVDSTLKIQPAKLEDSAVYLCASSPRQQETQYFGPGTRLLVL.

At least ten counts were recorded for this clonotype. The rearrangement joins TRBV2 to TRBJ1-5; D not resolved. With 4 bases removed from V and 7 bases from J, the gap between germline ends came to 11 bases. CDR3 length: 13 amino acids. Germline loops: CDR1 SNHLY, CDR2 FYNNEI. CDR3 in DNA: TGTGCCAGCAGTGTAGAGACACTCCAGCCCCAGCATTTT. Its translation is CASSVETLQPQHF.

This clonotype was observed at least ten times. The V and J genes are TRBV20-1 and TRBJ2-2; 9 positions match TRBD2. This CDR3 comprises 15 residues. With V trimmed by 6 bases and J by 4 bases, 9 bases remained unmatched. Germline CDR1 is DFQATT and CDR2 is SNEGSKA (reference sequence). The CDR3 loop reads CSALGLAGSTGELFF. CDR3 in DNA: TGCAGTGCCCTGGGGCTAGCGGGGAGCACCGGGGAGCTGTTTTTT.

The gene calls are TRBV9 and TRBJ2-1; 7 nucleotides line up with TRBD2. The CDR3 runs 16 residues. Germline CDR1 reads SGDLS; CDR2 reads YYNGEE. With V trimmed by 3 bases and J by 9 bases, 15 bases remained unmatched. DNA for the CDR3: TGTGCCAGCAGCGCCAGGTGGCTAGCGGCTACAGGTGAGCAGTTCTTC. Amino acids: CASSARWLAATGEQFF.